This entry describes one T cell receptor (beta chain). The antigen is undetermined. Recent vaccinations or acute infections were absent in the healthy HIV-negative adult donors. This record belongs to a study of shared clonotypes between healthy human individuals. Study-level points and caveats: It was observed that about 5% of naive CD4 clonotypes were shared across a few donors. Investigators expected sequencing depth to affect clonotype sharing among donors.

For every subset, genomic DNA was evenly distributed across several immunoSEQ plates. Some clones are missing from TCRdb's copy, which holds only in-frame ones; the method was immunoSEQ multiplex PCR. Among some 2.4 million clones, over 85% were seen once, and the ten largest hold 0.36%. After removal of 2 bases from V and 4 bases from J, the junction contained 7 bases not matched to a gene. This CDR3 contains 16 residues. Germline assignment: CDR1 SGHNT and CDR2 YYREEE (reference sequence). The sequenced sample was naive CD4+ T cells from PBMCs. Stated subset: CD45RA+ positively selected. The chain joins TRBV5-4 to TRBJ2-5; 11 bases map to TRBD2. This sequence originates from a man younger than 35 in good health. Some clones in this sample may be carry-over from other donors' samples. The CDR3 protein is CASSLELAGEAETQYF. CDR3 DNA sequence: TGTGCCAGCAGCTTAGAACTAGCGGGAGAAGCAGAGACCCAGTACTTC.